Below are 8 T cell receptor beta chains sequenced from a single sample in a study of blood T cells in healthy people across ages. A second about 6 to 11 cycle PCR used barcoded and J-beta primers. TCRdb passed the 5' RACE reads through MiXCR, listing each CDR3 protein once. The sample records fewer than 650,000 distinct CDR3 sequences, around 27% being singletons. The sample was also reused in another study, on T cells of mothers and their children.

The specimen sequenced was blood. The receptor set was obtained from a boy aged 2 to 10 in good health.

This clonotype occurred a few times. The rearrangement uses TRBV27 and TRBJ2-3; 7 nucleotides agree with TRBD1. The V gene end was trimmed by 1 base and the J gene end by 3 bases; junction bases not matched to a gene: 13. The CDR3 runs to 18 residues. Germline values: CDR1 MNHEY, CDR2 SMNVEV (reference sequence). The CDR3: CASSLWGATGMGTDTQYF. The CDR3 DNA is TGTGCCAGCAGTTTATGGGGCGCGACAGGGATGGGGACAGATACGCAGTATTTT.

CDR3: CASSKDRVYGYTF. The CDR3 coding sequence is TGTGCCAGCAGTAAAGACAGGGTGTATGGCTACACCTTC. The rearrangement links TRBV6-6 to TRBJ1-2; 7 bases agree with TRBD1. The germline V gene encodes CDR1 MNHNY and CDR2 SVGAGI (reference sequence). The trim removed 5 bases at V and 5 bases at J, leaving 5 bases unmatched. The CDR3 is made up of 13 amino acids.

The chain joins TRBV20-1 to TRBJ2-5; D may correspond to TRBD1 or TRBD2 (5 bases each). The CDR3 consists of 16 residues. Germline lookup yields CDR1 DFQATT and CDR2 SNEGSKA (reference sequence). Trimming stripped 3 bases from V and 4 bases from J, with 21 bases between. This chain's CDR3 is CSASSREGDGVETQYF. The CDR3, as DNA: TGCAGTGCTAGTAGCCGTGAAGGGGACGGAGTAGAGACCCAGTACTTC.

This clonotype was observed a few times. The chain has TRBV6-1 and TRBJ1-4; tentative D call: TRBD1 (5 bases). Trimming stripped 9 bases from V and 0 bases from J, with 23 bases between. This CDR3 has 18 amino acids. CDR1 MNHNS and CDR2 SASEGT come from the germline V gene. CDR3 bases: TGTGCCAGTTCCTTGGCCCCTGGGGACTGTGCAACTAATGAAAAACTGTTTTTT. Translation gives CASSLAPGDCATNEKLFF.

The J gene is TRBJ2-2, the V gene TRBV7-8, with a possible D match to TRBD2 (7 bases). The germline gives CDR1 SGHVS, CDR2 FQNEAQ. The CDR3 sequence is 15 residues long. V shed 5 bases and J shed 4 bases, with 14 bases lying between them. The CDR3 region is CASSGGGRPTGELFF. The CDR3, as DNA: TGTGCCAGCAGCGGGGGGGGCAGGCCCACCGGGGAGCTGTTTTTT.

The chain has TRBV18 and TRBJ2-3, with a possible D match to TRBD1 (6 bases). Trimming took 1 base from V and 4 from J, leaving 6 bases between them. The CDR3 has 13 residues. CDR1 is KGHSH, CDR2 LQKENI, per germline. CDR3: CASSPQGADTQYF. In nucleotides, the CDR3 is TGTGCCAGCTCACCACAGGGGGCAGATACGCAGTATTTT.

The chain links TRBV29-1 to TRBJ2-3, with TRBD2 as a possible D gene (6 bases). Germline V CDR1 and CDR2: SQVTM, ANQGSEA. The CDR3 contains 12 residues. The V end lost 0 bases, the J end lost 9 bases, and 10 bases lay between the germline ends. This CDR3 reads CSVEEGLRTQYF. The CDR3 nucleotides are TGCAGCGTTGAAGAGGGACTCCGGACGCAGTATTTT.

This clonotype was observed a few times. The CDR3 protein is CASSPKGVGTYNEKLFF. CDR3 nucleotide sequence: TGTGCCAGCAGCCCTAAGGGTGTCGGGACATACAATGAAAAACTGTTTTTT. V and J are TRBV27 and TRBJ1-4; D perhaps matches TRBD1 (6 bases). The CDR3 runs 17 residues. V lost 6 bases and J lost 5, with 22 bases in between. CDR1 MNHEY and CDR2 SMNVEV come from the germline V gene (reference sequence).